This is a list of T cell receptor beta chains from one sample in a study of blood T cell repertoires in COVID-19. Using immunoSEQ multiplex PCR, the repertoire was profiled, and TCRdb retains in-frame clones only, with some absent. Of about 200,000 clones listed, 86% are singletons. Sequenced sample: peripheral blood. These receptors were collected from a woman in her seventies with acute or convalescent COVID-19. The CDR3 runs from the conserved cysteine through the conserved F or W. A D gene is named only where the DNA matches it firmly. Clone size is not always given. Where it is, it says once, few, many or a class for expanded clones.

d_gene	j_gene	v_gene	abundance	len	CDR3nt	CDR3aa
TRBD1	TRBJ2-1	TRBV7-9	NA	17	TGTGCCAGCAGCCCATTATCCGGGACAGGGACCTACAATGAGCAGTTCTTC	CASSPLSGTGTYNEQFF
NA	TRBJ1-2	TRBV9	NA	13	TGTGCCAGCAGCGCCTCTAAGAACTATGGCTACACCTTC	CASSASKNYGYTF
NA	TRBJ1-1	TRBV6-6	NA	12	TGTGCCAGCAGTTACTCTATGTTTGAAGCTTTCTTT	CASSYSMFEAFF
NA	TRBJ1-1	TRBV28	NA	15	TGTGCCAGCACCCAAGTCCGAGGGTATGTCGGGGAAGCTTTCTTT	CASTQVRGYVGEAFF
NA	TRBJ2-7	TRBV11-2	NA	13	TGTGCCAGCAGCTTAGTCGGGGTATACGAGCAGTACTTC	CASSLVGVYEQYF
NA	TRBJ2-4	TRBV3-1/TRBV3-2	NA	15	TGTGCCAGCAGCCAATGGGCCGGGACTGAGGACATTCAGTACTTC	CASSQWAGTEDIQYF
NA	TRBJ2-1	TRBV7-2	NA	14	TGTGCCAGCAGCTCCGTTTGGGGGCGCGATGAGCAGTTCTTC	CASSSVWGRDEQFF
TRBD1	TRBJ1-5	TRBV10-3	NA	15	TGTGCCATCAGTACAGGGGGTAATAGCAATCAGCCCCAGCATTTT	CAISTGGNSNQPQHF
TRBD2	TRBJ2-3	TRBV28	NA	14	TGTGCCACCTCTAGCGGGAATGGCCCAGATACGCAGTATTTT	CATSSGNGPDTQYF
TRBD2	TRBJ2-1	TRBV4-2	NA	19	TGTGCCAGCAGCCAAGGCCCAGTCCGCGGACTAGCGGGAAGCAATGAGCAGTTCTTC	CASSQGPVRGLAGSNEQFF
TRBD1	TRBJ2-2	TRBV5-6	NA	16	TGTGCCAGCAGCGCGACACAGGGGGCAGACACCGGGGAGCTGTTTTTT	CASSATQGADTGELFF
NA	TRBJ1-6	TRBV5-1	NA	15	TGCGCCAGCAGCTTGGAAACAGAGAATAATTCACCCCTCCACTTT	CASSLETENNSPLHF
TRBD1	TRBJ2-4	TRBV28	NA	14	TGTGCCAGCAGGGTAACACAGGGGGGAGACATTCAGTACTTC	CASRVTQGGDIQYF
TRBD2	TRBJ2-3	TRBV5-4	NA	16	TGTGCCAGCAGCTTGGCCCCGCGGGGGGGCACAGATACGCAGTATTTT	CASSLAPRGGTDTQYF
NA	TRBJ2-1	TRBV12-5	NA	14	TGTGCTAGTGGTTTGGGCGCGGGCATGGGGGAGCAGTTCTTC	CASGLGAGMGEQFF
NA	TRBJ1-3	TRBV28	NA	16	TGTGCCAGCACTACGGGAGGGATCCCGGGGGGAAACACCATATATTTT	CASTTGGIPGGNTIYF
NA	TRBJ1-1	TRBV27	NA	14	TGTGCCAGCAGTTTGGTAGGGAGAGGGTTGGTAGCTTTCTTT	CASSLVGRGLVAFF
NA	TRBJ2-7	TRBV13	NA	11	TGTGCCAGCAGCTTAGTTTATGAGCAGTACTTC	CASSLVYEQYF
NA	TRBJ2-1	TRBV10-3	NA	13	TGTGCCATCGAAGGGCGGGAAAACAATGAGCAGTTCTTC	CAIEGRENNEQFF
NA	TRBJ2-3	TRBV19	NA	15	TGTGCCAGTAGTAGTATAGCGGATAGCACAGATACGCAGTATTTT	CASSSIADSTDTQYF
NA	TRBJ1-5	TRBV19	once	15	TGTGCCAGTAGTATAAATAGCAGGGGACGGCAGCCCCAGCATTTT	CASSINSRGRQPQHF
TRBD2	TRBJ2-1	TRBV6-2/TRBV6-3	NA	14	TGTGCCAGCAGTTACTCCCCGGGAGGCAATGAGCAGTTCTTC	CASSYSPGGNEQFF
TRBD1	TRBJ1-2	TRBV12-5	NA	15	TGTGCTAGTGGTTTGGGAGGGACAGGAACAAATTTCCACACCTTC	CASGLGGTGTNFHTF
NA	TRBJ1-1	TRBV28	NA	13	TGTGCCAGCAGGGAACAGGCAAACACTGAAGCTTTCTTT	CASREQANTEAFF
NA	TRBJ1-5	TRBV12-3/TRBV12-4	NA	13	TGTGCCAGCAGGACGGAAAGGGGACAGCCCCAGCATTTT	CASRTERGQPQHF
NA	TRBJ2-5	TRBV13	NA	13	TGTGCCAGCAGCTCAATGCCCGCCGAGGCCCAGTACTTC	CASSSMPAEAQYF
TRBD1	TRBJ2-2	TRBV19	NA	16	TGTGCCAGTAGTACCAGGGGGCGGTCGGACACCGGGGAGCTGTTTTTT	CASSTRGRSDTGELFF
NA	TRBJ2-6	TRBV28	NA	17	TGTGCCAGCAGTTTAAGTACAGGGATAATTGGGGCCAACGTCCTGACTTTC	CASSLSTGIIGANVLTF
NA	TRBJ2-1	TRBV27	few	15	TGTGCCAGCAGTTCCACTCACCCAACCTACAATGAGCAGTTCTTC	CASSSTHPTYNEQFF
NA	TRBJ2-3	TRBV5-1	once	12	TGCGCCAGCAGATTGGGCGGGGATACGCAGTATTTT	CASRLGGDTQYF
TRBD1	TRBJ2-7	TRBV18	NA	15	TGTGCCAGCTCACCACTAGGACAGGGGTCTAGCGAGCAGTACTTC	CASSPLGQGSSEQYF
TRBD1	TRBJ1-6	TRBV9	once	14	TGTGCCAGCAGCGTAGCTTTCAGGGGGTCACCCCTCCACTTT	CASSVAFRGSPLHF
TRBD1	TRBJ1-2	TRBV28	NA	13	TGTGCCAGCAGGACGACAGGGGAGGATGGCTACACCTTC	CASRTTGEDGYTF
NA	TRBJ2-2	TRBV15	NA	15	TGTGCCACCAGCAGTGAATCGGGGAGCACCGGGGAGCTGTTTTTT	CATSSESGSTGELFF
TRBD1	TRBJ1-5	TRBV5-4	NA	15	TGTGCCAGCAGCTTGGGGAGGGGGCTGAATCAGCCCCAGCATTTT	CASSLGRGLNQPQHF
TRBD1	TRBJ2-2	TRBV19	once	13	TGTGCCAGCTACAGGGGTTGGACCGGGGAGCTGTTTTTT	CASYRGWTGELFF
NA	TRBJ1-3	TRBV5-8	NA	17	TGTGCCAGCAGCTTGAGGGCGCGGGGGGCCTCTAAGGACACCATATATTTT	CASSLRARGASKDTIYF
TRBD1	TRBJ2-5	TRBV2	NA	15	TGTGCCAGCAGTACCCTGACAGGGGGCCGTGAGACCCAGTACTTC	CASSTLTGGRETQYF
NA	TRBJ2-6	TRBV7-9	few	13	TGTGCCAGTACACACTCTGGGGCCAACGTCCTGACTTTC	CASTHSGANVLTF
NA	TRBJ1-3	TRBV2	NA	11	TGTGCCAGCGGCCCAGGAAACACCATATATTTT	CASGPGNTIYF
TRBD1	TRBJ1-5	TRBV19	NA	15	TGTGCCAGTACCCTGGACAGGAATAGCAATCAGCCCCAGCATTTT	CASTLDRNSNQPQHF
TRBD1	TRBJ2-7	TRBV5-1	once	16	TGCGCCAGCAGCTTGGACAGGGGGCAAGTAACCTACGAGCAGTACTTC	CASSLDRGQVTYEQYF
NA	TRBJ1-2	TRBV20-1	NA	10	TGCAGTGCTAGGGACAGTCTATACACCTTC	CSARDSLYTF
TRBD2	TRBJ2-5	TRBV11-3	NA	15	TGTGCCAGCAGCAGACTAGCGGGAGGGCCTAAGACCCAGTACTTC	CASSRLAGGPKTQYF
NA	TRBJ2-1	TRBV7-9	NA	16	TGTGCCAGCAGCCCAACCCCTCGGGGTCCGCGGAATGAGCAGTTCTTC	CASSPTPRGPRNEQFF
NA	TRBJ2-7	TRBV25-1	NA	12	TGTGCCAGCAAGATGGGGCCCGGCGAGCAGTACTTC	CASKMGPGEQYF